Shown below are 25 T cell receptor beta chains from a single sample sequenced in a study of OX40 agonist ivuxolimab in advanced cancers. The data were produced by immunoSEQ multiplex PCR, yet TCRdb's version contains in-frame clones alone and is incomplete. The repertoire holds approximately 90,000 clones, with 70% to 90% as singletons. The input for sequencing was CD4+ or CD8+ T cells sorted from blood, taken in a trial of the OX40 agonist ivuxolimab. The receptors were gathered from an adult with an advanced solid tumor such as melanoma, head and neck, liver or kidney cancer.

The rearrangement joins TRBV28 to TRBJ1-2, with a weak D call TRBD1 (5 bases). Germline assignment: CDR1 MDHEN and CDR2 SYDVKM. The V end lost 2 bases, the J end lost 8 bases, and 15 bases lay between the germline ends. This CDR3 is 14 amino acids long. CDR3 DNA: TGTGCCAGCAGTTTAGGGGGGACCATTTACGGCTACACCTTC. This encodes CASSLGGTIYGYTF.

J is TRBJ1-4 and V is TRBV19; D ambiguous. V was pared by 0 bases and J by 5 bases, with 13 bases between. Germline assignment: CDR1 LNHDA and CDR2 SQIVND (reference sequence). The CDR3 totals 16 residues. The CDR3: CASSIDHSGRNEKLFF. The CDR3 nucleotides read TGTGCCAGTAGTATAGATCATTCGGGGAGGAATGAAAAACTGTTTTTT.

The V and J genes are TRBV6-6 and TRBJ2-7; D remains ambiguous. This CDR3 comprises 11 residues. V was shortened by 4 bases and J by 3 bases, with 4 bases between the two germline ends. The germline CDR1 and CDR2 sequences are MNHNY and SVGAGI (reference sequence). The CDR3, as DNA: TGTGCCAGCAGTTTCAGCTACGAGCAGTACTTC. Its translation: CASSFSYEQYF.

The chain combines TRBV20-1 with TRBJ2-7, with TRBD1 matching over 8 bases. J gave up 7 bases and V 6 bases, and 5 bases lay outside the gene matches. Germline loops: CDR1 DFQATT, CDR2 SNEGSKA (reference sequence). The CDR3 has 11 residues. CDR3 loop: CSADGTGEQYF. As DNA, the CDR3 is TGCAGTGCCGATGGGACAGGTGAGCAGTACTTC.

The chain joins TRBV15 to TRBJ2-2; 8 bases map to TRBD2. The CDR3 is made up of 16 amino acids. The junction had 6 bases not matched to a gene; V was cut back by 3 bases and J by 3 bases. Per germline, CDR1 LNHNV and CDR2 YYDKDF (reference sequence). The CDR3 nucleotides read TGTGCCACCAGCAGGGGCGGACTAGCTTACACCGGGGAGCTGTTTTTT. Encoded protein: CATSRGGLAYTGELFF.

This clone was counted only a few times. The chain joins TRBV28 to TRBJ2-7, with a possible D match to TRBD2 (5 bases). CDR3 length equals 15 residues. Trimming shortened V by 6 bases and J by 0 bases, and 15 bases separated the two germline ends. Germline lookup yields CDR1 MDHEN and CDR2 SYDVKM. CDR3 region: CASRHREPSSYEQYF. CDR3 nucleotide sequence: TGTGCCAGCAGACACCGGGAACCGAGCTCCTACGAGCAGTACTTC.

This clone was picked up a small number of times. As DNA, the CDR3 is TGTGCCAGCAGCTTAGTCCCAGGTGCCGAAAAACTGTTTTTT. Translation: CASSLVPGAEKLFF. V usage is TRBV7-9 and J usage is TRBJ1-4; D is unclear. Germline-derived CDR1 and CDR2 are SEHNR and FQNEAQ (reference sequence). This CDR3 has 14 residues. Trimming left V 1 base short and J 8 bases short, with 11 bases between.

In nucleotides, the CDR3 is TGTGCCAGCAGCTCGACAGGGAACACCTATGGCTACACCTTC. Translating gives CASSSTGNTYGYTF. V and J are TRBV7-8 and TRBJ1-2; 7 bases match TRBD1. V trimming: 4 bases; J trimming: 4 bases; junction bases outside the gene matches: 6. CDR1 and CDR2 from the germline V gene are SGHVS and FQNEAQ. CDR3 length: 14 amino acids.

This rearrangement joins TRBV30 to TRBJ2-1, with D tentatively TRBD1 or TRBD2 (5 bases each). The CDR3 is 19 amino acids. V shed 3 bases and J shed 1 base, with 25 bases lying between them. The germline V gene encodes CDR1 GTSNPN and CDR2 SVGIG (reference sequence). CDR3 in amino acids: CAWRLRDRRGAGSYNEQFF. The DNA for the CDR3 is TGTGCCTGGAGGCTCCGGGACCGCCGGGGAGCCGGTTCCTACAATGAGCAGTTCTTC.

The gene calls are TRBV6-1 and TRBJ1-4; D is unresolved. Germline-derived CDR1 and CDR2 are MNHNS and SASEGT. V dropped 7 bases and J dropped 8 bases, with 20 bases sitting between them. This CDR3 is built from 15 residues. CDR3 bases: TGTGCCAGCAAGGGCAGGCGCAACAGTAACGAAAAACTGTTTTTT. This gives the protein CASKGRRNSNEKLFF.

CDR3 in amino acids: CSARQDTEQYF. CDR3 coding DNA: TGCAGTGCGAGACAGGACACCGAGCAGTACTTC. V and J are TRBV20-1 and TRBJ2-7; the D gene is possibly TRBD1 (6 bases). Trimming shortened V by 6 bases and J by 6 bases, and 12 bases separated the two germline ends. This CDR3 is built from 11 residues. Per germline, CDR1 DFQATT and CDR2 SNEGSKA (reference sequence).

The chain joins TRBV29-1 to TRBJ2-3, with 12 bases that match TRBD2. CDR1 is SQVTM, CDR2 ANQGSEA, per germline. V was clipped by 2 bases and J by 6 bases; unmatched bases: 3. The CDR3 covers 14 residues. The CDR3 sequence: CSVEKTSGGDTQYF. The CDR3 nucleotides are TGCAGCGTTGAAAAGACTAGCGGGGGTGATACGCAGTATTTT.

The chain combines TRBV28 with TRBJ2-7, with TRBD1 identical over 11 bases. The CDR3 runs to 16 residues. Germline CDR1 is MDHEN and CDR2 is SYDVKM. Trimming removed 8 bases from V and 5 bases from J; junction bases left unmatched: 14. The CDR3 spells CASLNSGTGGFNEQYF. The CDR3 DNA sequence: TGTGCCAGCCTCAATTCCGGGACAGGGGGATTCAACGAGCAGTACTTC.

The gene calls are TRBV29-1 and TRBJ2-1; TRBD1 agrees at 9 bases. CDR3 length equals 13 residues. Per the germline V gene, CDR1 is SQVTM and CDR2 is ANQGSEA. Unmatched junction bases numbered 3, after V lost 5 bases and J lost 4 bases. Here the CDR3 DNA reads TGCAGCGTTAGCGGGACAGGGTACAATGAGCAGTTCTTC. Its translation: CSVSGTGYNEQFF.

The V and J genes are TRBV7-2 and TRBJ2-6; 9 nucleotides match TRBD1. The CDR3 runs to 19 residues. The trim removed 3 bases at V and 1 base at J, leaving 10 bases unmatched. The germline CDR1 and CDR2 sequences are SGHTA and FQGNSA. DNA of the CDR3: TGTGCCAGCAGCTTCCGTCGCCGGGACAGGGTTTCTGGGGCCAACGTCCTGACTTTC. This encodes CASSFRRRDRVSGANVLTF.

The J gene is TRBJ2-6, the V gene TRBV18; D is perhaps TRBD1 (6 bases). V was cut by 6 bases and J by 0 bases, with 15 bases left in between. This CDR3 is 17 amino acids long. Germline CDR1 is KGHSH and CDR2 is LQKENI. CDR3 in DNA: TGTGCCAGCTCTCCCGACAGGATTCTCTCTGGGGCCAACGTCCTGACTTTC. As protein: CASSPDRILSGANVLTF.

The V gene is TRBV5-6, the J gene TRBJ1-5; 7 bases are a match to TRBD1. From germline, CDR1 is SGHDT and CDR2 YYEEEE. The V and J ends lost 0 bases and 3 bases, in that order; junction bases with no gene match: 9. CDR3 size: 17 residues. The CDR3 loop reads CASSLAQGQVTNQPQHF. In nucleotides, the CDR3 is TGTGCCAGCAGCTTGGCACAGGGGCAGGTGACCAATCAGCCCCAGCATTTT.

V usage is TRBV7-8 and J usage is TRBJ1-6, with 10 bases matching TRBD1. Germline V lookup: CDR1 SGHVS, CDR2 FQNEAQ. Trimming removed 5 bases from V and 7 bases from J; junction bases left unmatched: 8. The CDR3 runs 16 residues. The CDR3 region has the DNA TGTGCCAGCAGCGAGGGGACAGGGGTTTGGAATTCACCCCTCCACTTT. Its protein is CASSEGTGVWNSPLHF.

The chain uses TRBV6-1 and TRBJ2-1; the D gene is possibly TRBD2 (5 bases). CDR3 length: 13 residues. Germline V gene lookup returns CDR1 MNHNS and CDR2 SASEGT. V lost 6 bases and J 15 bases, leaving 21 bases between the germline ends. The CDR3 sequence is CASSAGYSPGRFF. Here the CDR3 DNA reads TGTGCCAGCAGCGCCGGATATAGCCCTGGGAGGTTCTTC.

The DNA of the CDR3 is TGTGCCAGTAGTTCCCCCCCGAGCAGAAACTACTACGAGCAGTACTTC. It yields the protein CASSSPPSRNYYEQYF. V and J are TRBV19 and TRBJ2-7; D is unresolved. The CDR3 loop spans 16 amino acids. The germline CDR1 and CDR2 sequences are LNHDA and SQIVND (reference sequence). The V end lost 5 bases, the J end lost 3 bases, and 20 bases lay between the germline ends.

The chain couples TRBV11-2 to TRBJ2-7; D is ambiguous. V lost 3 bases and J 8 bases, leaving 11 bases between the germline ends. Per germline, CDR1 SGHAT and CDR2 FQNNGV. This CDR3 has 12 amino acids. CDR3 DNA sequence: TGTGCCAGCAGCTTTTCGTTGGATAAGCAGTACTTC. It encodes CASSFSLDKQYF.

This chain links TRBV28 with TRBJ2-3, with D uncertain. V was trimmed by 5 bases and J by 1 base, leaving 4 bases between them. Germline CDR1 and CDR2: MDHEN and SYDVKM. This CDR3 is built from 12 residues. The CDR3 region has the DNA TGTGCCAGCAGTCCGGGCACAGATACGCAGTATTTT. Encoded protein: CASSPGTDTQYF.

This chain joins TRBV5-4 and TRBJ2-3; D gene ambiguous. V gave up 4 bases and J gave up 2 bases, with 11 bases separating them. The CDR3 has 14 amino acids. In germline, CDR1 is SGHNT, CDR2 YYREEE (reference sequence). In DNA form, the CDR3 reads TGTGCCAGCAGCCTAGGAGTGTACACAGATACGCAGTATTTT. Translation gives CASSLGVYTDTQYF.

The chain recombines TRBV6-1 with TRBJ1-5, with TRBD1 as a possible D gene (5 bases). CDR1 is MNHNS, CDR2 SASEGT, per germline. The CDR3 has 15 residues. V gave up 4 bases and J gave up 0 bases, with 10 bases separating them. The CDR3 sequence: CASSGTSNSNQPQHF. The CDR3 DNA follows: TGTGCCAGCAGTGGGACAAGTAATAGCAATCAGCCCCAGCATTTT.

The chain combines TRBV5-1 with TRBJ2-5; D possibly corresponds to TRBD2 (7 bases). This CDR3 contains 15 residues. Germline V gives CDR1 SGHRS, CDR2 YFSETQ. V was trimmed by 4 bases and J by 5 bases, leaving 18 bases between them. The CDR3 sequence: CASSILRGAGETQYF. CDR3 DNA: TGCGCCAGCAGCATCCTTCGGGGGGCTGGGGAGACCCAGTACTTC.